This is a list of T cell receptor beta chains from one sample in a study of blood T cell repertoires in COVID-19. Sequencing was performed with immunoSEQ multiplex PCR; in TCRdb, only in-frame clones are kept and a portion is missing. This sample yields 120,000 to 150,000 clones, of which over 60% are seen a single time; roughly 17% belongs to the top ten. The sequencing input was peripheral blood. The receptors come from a man in his fifties or sixties with acute or convalescent COVID-19. CDR3s include the opening cysteine and the closing phenylalanine or tryptophan. The D gene is left open where the match is weak. Expanded clones are given a class, and other clones once, few, many or no size at all.

15	NA	NA	TRBV15	TRBJ1-2	TGTGCCACCAGCAGAGATTTAGCACAGGTCGGAGGCTACACCTTC	CATSRDLAQVGGYTF
15	TRBD1	once	TRBV3-1/TRBV3-2	TRBJ1-2	TGTGCCAGCAGCCAACTTCAGGGGGCGCCTGGTGGCTACACCTTC	CASSQLQGAPGGYTF
14	TRBD1	NA	TRBV5-4	TRBJ1-4	TGTGCCAGCAGCTTCGACAGGGCCGATGAAAAACTGTTTTTT	CASSFDRADEKLFF
14	NA	NA	TRBV30	TRBJ1-1	TGTGCCTGGAGTGAATGGCGACAGAACACTGAAGCTTTCTTT	CAWSEWRQNTEAFF
14	TRBD1	few	TRBV6-5	TRBJ1-6	TGTGCCAGCACCCAGACAGGGTTTGGCTCACCCCTCCACTTT	CASTQTGFGSPLHF
14	NA	NA	TRBV5-1	TRBJ1-4	TGCGCCAGCAGCTTGGGCGAGCCGAATGAAAAACTGTTTTTT	CASSLGEPNEKLFF
16	TRBD2	few	TRBV29-1	TRBJ2-1	TGCAGCGTTGAAGAGGCTAGCGGGGGCTTCGGGAATGAGCAGTTCTTC	CSVEEASGGFGNEQFF
13	NA	NA	TRBV27	TRBJ1-2	TGTGCCAGCAGTCTCGGAGGGAACTATGGCTACACCTTC	CASSLGGNYGYTF
14	NA	many	TRBV5-1	TRBJ2-7	TGCGCCAGCAGCTTGACCGCACTCTCCTACGAGCAGTACTTC	CASSLTALSYEQYF
18	NA	NA	TRBV27	TRBJ1-3	TGTGCCAGCAGTTTAGAGGTGGCCTTAGAATTAACTGGAAACACCATATATTTT	CASSLEVALELTGNTIYF
15	NA	NA	TRBV5-1	TRBJ2-2	TGCGCCAGCAGCAGGTTAGGGGGGAACACCGGGGAGCTGTTTTTT	CASSRLGGNTGELFF
15	NA	NA	TRBV19	TRBJ1-1	TGTGCCAGTAGCCCCTCCCCTCCAGTGAACACTGAAGCTTTCTTT	CASSPSPPVNTEAFF
14	NA	few	TRBV21-1	TRBJ2-7	TGTGCCAGCTACTGGGCTAGCGGGCTCTACGAGCAGTACTTC	CASYWASGLYEQYF
13	NA	once	TRBV5-4	TRBJ1-1	TGTGCCAGCAGCCTCGGGGGGCATACTGAAGCTTTCTTT	CASSLGGHTEAFF
16	NA	once	TRBV18	TRBJ2-7	TGTGCCAGCTCACCACCGTTGGAGAGGGCGCGGGGCGAGCAGTACTTC	CASSPPLERARGEQYF
16	TRBD1	few	TRBV30	TRBJ1-1	TGTGCCTGGAGCCCAAAACAGGGGGTCCGGGACACTGAAGCTTTCTTT	CAWSPKQGVRDTEAFF
14	NA	few	TRBV2	TRBJ1-1	TGTGCCAGCAGTGTAAAACAGGGGAACACTGAAGCTTTCTTT	CASSVKQGNTEAFF
13	NA	NA	TRBV3-1/TRBV3-2	TRBJ2-1	TGTGCCAGCAGCCAAGATCGGAGGCCTGAGCAGTTCTTC	CASSQDRRPEQFF
14	TRBD2	NA	TRBV7-6	TRBJ2-5	TGTGCCAGCAGCTCAGCGGGGGGGCAGGAGACCCAGTACTTC	CASSSAGGQETQYF
13	NA	NA	TRBV7-2	TRBJ1-1	TGTGCCAGCAGCTTTACAGTGAACACTGAAGCTTTCTTT	CASSFTVNTEAFF
15	TRBD1	NA	TRBV19	TRBJ1-1	TGTGCCAGTAGGGCGGACAGGGCGAGGAACACTGAAGCTTTCTTT	CASRADRARNTEAFF
14	NA	NA	TRBV27	TRBJ2-7	TGTGCCAGCAGTTTATCGACAGCAAACTACGAGCAGTACTTC	CASSLSTANYEQYF